The next 8 T cell receptor beta chains were all read from a single sample in a study of T-cell memory formation after mild COVID-19. A single record per CDR3 protein comes from TCRdb applying MiXCR to the 5' RACE reads. The sample lists some 40,000 distinct CDR3 sequences, approximately 9.7% seen once, with over 9.5% in the top ten. Sequenced sample: PBMCs or a T cell subset sorted from them (not recorded which). The source of these receptors is an adult woman who had mild COVID-19 (a few samples of this study predate the infection). Cell type and time point are not known.

The chain combines TRBV20-1 with TRBJ1-1; tentatively, D is TRBD1 (5 bases). Looked up from germline, CDR1 is DFQATT and CDR2 is SNEGSKA (reference sequence). The V end lost 6 bases, the J end lost 1 base, and 9 bases lay between the germline ends. This CDR3 is 12 amino acids long. CDR3: CSAPGPNTEAFF. CDR3 coding DNA: TGCAGTGCCCCGGGACCGAACACTGAAGCTTTCTTT.

This clonotype was seen a handful of times. The V and J genes are TRBV3-1 and TRBJ1-3, with D perhaps matching TRBD1 (6 bases). Germline V gene lookup returns CDR1 LGHDT and CDR2 YNNKEL (reference sequence). Between the trimmed V and J ends, which lost 1 base and 5 bases, there was a span of 9 bases. The CDR3 is 14 amino acids. CDR3 sequence reads: CASSQGTARNTIYF. CDR3 DNA sequence: TGTGCCAGCAGCCAAGGGACAGCGCGAAACACCATATATTTT.

This clonotype was counted between two and nine times. The chain joins TRBV19 to TRBJ2-1; 7 positions agree with TRBD2. The CDR3 has 13 amino acids. The V and J ends lost 3 bases and 9 bases, in that order; junction bases with no gene match: 5. Germline CDR1 reads LNHDA; CDR2 reads SQIVND (reference sequence). The CDR3 sequence is CASSMLWGGEQFF. CDR3 DNA sequence: TGTGCCAGTAGTATGCTATGGGGGGGTGAGCAGTTCTTC. Based on the CDR3 plus reference TRBV19 and TRBJ2-1, the full variable domain is DGGITQSPKYLFRKEGQNVTLSCEQNLNHDAMYWYRQDPGQGLRLIYYSQIVNDFQKGDIAEGYSVSREKKESFPLTVTSAQKNPTAFYLCASSMLWGGEQFFGPGTRLTVL.

This clonotype was detected only a few times. The rearrangement joins TRBV12-3 or TRBV12-4 to TRBJ1-6, with TRBD1 matching 9 bases. Trimming cost V 11 bases and J 7 bases; bases outside gene matches: 6. This CDR3 region has 13 residues. The CDR3 sequence is CAVRGQGNSPLHF. CDR3 coding DNA: TGTGCCGTAAGAGGACAGGGGAATTCACCCCTCCACTTT.

This clonotype was counted at least ten times. The chain couples TRBV5-1 to TRBJ2-1; D may correspond to TRBD1 or TRBD2 (5 bases each). Germline V gene sequence: CDR1 SGHRS, CDR2 YFSETQ. Trimming stripped 2 bases from V and 5 bases from J, with 14 bases between. The CDR3 covers 15 residues. The CDR3 region has the DNA TGCGCCAGCAGCTTAGCCGGGACCCCTAACAATGAGCAGTTCTTC. As protein: CASSLAGTPNNEQFF.

The rearrangement joins TRBV15 to TRBJ2-7; TRBD2 is a possible D gene (7 bases). Germline V gives CDR1 LNHNV, CDR2 YYDKDF (reference sequence). Trimming took 3 bases from V and 4 from J, leaving 13 bases between them. This CDR3 comprises 14 residues. The CDR3 reads CATSREGGPYEQYF. The CDR3 DNA reads TGTGCCACCAGCAGGGAGGGGGGGCCGTACGAGCAGTACTTC.

A few counts support this clonotype. V gene TRBV5-1 combines with J gene TRBJ2-4, with 14 bases aligning to TRBD2. Trimming removed 1 base from V and 0 bases from J; junction bases left unmatched: 6. This CDR3 has 19 amino acids. Germline V gene sequence: CDR1 SGHRS, CDR2 YFSETQ. CDR3 protein: CASSLTTSGGAGAKNIQYF. Here the CDR3 DNA reads TGCGCCAGCAGCTTGACGACTAGCGGGGGGGCGGGAGCCAAAAACATTCAGTACTTC.

CDR3 coding DNA: TGTGCCAGCTCACCACCGCAGGGGTTGATGCGAGAGACCCAGTACTTC. Its translation: CASSPPQGLMRETQYF. The chain has TRBV18 and TRBJ2-5, with D possibly being TRBD1 (6 bases). V was clipped by 0 bases and J by 4 bases, with 15 bases between them. CDR1 KGHSH and CDR2 LQKENI come from the germline V gene. The CDR3 sequence is 16 residues long.